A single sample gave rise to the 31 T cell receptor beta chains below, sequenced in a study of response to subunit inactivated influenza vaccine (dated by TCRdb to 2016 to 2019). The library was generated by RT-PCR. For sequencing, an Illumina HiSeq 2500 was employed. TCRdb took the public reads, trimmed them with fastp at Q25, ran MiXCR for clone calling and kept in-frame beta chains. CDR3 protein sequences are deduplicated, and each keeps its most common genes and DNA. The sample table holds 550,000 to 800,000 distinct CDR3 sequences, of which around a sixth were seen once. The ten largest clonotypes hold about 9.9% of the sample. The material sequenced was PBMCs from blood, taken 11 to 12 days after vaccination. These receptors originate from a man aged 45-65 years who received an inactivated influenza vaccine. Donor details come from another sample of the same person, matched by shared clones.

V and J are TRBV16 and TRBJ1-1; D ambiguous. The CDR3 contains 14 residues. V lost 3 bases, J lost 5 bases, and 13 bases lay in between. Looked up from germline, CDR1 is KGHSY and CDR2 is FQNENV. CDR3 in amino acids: CASSHAPAETEAFF. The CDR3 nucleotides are TGTGCCAGCAGCCACGCCCCGGCGGAGACTGAAGCTTTCTTT.

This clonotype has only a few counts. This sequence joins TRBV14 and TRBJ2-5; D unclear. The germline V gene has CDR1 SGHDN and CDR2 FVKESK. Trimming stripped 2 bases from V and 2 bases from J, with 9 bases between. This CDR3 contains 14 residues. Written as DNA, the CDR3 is TGTGCCAGCAGCCAACTCACACTTCAAGAGACCCAGTACTTC. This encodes CASSQLTLQETQYF.

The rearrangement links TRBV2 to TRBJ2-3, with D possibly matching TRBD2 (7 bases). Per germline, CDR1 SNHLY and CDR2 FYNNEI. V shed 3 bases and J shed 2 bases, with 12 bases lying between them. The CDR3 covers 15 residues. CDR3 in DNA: TGTGCCAGCAGTGAGGGGCGGGGGCACACAGATACGCAGTATTTT. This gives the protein CASSEGRGHTDTQYF.

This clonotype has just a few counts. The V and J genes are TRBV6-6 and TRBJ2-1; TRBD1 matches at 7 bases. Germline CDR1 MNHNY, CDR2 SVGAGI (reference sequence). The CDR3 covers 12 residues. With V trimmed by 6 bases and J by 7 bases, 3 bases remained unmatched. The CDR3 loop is CASRETGNEQFF. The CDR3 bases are TGTGCCAGCAGGGAGACAGGGAATGAGCAGTTCTTC.

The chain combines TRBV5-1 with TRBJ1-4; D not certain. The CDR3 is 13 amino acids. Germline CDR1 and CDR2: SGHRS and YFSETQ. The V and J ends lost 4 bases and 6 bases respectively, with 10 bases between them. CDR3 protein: CASSTREHEKLFF. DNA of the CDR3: TGCGCCAGCAGCACCCGGGAGCATGAAAAACTGTTTTTT.

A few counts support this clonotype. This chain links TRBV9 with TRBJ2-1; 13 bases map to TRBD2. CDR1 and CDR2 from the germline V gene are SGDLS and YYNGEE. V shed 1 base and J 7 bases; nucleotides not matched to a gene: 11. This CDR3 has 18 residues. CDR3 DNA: TGTGCCAGCAGCGTAAGACAGGGGGGACTAGCGGGGAGAAATGAGCAGTTCTTC. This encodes CASSVRQGGLAGRNEQFF.

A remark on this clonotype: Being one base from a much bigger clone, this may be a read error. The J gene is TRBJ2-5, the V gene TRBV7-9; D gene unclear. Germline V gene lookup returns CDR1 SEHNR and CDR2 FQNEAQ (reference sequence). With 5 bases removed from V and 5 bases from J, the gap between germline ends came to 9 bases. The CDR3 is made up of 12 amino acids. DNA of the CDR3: TGTGCCAGCAGCCAAATAGGGGAGACCCAGTACTTC. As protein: CASSQIGETQYF.

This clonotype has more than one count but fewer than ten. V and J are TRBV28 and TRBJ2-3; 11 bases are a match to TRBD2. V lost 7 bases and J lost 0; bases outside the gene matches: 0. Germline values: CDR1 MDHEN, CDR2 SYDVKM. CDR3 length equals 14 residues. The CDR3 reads CASIAGGSTDTQYF. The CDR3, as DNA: TGTGCCAGCATAGCGGGAGGGAGCACAGATACGCAGTATTTT.

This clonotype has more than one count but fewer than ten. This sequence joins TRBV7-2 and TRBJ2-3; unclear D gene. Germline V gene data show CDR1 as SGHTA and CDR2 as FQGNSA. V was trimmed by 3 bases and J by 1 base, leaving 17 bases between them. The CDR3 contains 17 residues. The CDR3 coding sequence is TGTGCCAGCAGCTTCAGTCTCCGACTCAAAGGCACAGATACGCAGTATTTT. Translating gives CASSFSLRLKGTDTQYF.

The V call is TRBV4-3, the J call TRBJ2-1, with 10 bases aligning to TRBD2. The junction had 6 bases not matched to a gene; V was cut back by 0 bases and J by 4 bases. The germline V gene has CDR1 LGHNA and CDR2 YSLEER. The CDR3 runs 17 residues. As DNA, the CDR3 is TGCGCCAGCAGCCAAGATTCAGGACTAGCGGTTTACAATGAGCAGTTCTTC. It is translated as CASSQDSGLAVYNEQFF.

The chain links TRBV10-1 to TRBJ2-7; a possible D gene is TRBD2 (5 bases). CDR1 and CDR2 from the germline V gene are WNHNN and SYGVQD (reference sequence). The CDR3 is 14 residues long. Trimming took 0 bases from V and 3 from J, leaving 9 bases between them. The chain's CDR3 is CASSESLGLYEQYF. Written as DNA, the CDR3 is TGCGCCAGCAGTGAGTCGTTAGGACTCTACGAGCAGTACTTC.

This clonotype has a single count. The CDR3 region has the DNA TGCAGTGCGCTAGCCGGACAGTACCAAGAGACCCAGTACTTC. Its translation is CSALAGQYQETQYF. The gene calls are TRBV20-1 and TRBJ2-5, with D perhaps TRBD1 (6 bases). Germline CDR1 is DFQATT and CDR2 is SNEGSKA (reference sequence). The V end was cut by 6 bases, the J end by 0 bases, with 14 bases between. The CDR3 length is 14 residues.

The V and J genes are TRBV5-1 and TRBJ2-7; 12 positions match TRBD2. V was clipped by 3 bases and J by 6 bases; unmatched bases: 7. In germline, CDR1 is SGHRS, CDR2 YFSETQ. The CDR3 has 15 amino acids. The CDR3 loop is CASSSKTSGSSEQYF. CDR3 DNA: TGCGCCAGCAGCTCCAAGACTAGCGGGAGTTCCGAGCAGTACTTC.

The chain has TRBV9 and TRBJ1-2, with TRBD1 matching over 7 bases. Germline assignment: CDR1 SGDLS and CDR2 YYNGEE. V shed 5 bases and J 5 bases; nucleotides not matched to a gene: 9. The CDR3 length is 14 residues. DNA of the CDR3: TGTGCCAGCAGGCCCGGGACAGAGCCTTATGGCTACACCTTC. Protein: CASRPGTEPYGYTF. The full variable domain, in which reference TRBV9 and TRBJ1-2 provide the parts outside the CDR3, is DSGVTQTPKHLITATGQRVTLRCSPRSGDLSVYWYQQSLDQGLQFLIQYYNGEERAKGNILERFSAQQFPDLHSELNLSSLELGDSALYFCASRPGTEPYGYTFGSGTRLTVV.

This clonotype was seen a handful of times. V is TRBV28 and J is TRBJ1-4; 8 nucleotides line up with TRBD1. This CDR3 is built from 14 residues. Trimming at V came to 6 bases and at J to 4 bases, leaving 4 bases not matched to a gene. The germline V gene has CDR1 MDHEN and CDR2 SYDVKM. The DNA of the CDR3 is TGTGCCAGCAGCCTGACAGGGGATAATGAAAAACTGTTTTTT. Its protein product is CASSLTGDNEKLFF.

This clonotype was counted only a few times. The CDR3 here is CASSWTGTGSYEQYF. CDR3 DNA: TGTGCCAGCAGTTGGACCGGGACAGGTTCCTACGAGCAGTACTTC. The chain is built from TRBV27 and TRBJ2-7; 8 nucleotides line up with TRBD1. Germline CDR1 reads MNHEY; CDR2 reads SMNVEV (reference sequence). The CDR3 sequence is 15 residues long. Losses at the gene ends were 4 bases for V and 1 base for J; bases not matched to a gene: 6.

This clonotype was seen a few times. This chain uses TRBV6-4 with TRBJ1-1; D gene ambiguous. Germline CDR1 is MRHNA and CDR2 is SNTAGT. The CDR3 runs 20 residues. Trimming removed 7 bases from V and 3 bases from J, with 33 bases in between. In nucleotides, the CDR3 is TGTGCCAGCATGAAAGAGCTCCGACCCCGGGCGACCCAGACCTACACTGAAGCTTTCTTT. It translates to CASMKELRPRATQTYTEAFF.

The CDR3 nucleotides are TGTGCCAGCAGCTTAGTGAGGTTAGCGGGAGCCTCCTACGAGCAGTACTTC. This codes for CASSLVRLAGASYEQYF. The chain links TRBV7-8 to TRBJ2-7; 9 bases are a match to TRBD2. V was clipped by 1 base and J by 0 bases; unmatched bases: 7. Per germline, CDR1 SGHVS and CDR2 FQNEAQ. The CDR3 totals 17 residues.

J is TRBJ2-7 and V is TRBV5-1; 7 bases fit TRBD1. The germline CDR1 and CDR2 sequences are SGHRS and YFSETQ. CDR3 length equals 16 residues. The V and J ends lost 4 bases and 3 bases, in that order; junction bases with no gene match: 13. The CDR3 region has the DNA TGCGCCAGCAGCCTCCTCCGGGACAGCTTTGACTACGAGCAGTACTTC. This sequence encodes CASSLLRDSFDYEQYF.

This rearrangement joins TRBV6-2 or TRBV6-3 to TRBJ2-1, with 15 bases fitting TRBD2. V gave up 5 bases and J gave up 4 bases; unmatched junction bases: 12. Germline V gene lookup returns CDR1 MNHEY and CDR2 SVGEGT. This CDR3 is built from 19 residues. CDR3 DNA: TGTGCCAGCAGTAGATCACCGGGACTAGCGGGAGGACTATACAATGAGCAGTTCTTC. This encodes CASSRSPGLAGGLYNEQFF.

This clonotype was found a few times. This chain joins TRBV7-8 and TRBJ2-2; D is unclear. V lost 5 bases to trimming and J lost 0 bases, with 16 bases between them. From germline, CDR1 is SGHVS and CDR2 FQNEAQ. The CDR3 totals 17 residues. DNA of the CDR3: TGTGCCAGCAGCAAACGTCCCGGCGTAACGAACACCGGGGAGCTGTTTTTT. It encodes CASSKRPGVTNTGELFF.

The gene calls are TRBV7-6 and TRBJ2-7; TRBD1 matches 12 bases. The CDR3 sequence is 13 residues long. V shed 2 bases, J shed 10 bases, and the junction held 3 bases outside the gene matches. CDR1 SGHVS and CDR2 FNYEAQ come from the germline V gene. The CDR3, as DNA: TGTGCCAGCAGCTTAATGGGACAGGGGGCACAGTACTTC. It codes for CASSLMGQGAQYF.

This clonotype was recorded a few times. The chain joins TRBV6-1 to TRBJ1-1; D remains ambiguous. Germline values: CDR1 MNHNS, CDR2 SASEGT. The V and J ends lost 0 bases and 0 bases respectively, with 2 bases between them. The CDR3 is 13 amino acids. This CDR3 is CASSEAMNTEAFF. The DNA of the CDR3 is TGTGCCAGCAGTGAAGCCATGAACACTGAAGCTTTCTTT.

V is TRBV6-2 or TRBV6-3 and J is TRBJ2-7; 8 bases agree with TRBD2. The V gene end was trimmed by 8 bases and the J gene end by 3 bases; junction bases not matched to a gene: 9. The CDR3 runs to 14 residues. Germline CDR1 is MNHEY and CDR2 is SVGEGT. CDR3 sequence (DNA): TGTGCCAGCCGGATGGGACTAGGGGGCTACGAGCAGTACTTC. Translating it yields CASRMGLGGYEQYF.

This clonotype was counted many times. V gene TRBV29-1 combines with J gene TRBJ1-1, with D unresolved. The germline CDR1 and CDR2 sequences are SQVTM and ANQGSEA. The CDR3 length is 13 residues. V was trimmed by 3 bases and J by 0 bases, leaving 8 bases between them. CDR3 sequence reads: CSVEGRLNTEAFF. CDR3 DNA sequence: TGCAGCGTTGAGGGCAGATTGAACACTGAAGCTTTCTTT.

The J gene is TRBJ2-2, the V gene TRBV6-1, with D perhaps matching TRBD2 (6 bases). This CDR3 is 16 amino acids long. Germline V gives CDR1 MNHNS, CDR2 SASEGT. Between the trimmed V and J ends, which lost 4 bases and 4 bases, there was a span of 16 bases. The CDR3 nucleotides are TGTGCCAGCAGTGCCCGGGGAGGAGACTTCACCGGGGAGCTGTTTTTT. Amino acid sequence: CASSARGGDFTGELFF.

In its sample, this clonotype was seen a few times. CDR3 protein: CASSLARENTEAFF. In DNA form, the CDR3 reads TGTGCCAGCAGCTTGGCCCGGGAAAACACTGAAGCTTTCTTT. This rearrangement joins TRBV5-4 to TRBJ1-1; D remains unclear. Trimming cost V 0 bases and J 2 bases, with 8 bases left between them. Germline CDR1 is SGHNT and CDR2 is YYREEE (reference sequence). The CDR3 runs 14 residues.

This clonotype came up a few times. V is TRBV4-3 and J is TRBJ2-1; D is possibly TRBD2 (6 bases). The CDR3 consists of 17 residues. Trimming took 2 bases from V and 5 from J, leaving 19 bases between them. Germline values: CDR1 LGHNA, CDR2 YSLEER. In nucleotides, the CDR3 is TGCGCCAGCAGCCAATGGCCGGCGGGAAATATAGACAATGAGCAGTTCTTC. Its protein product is CASSQWPAGNIDNEQFF.

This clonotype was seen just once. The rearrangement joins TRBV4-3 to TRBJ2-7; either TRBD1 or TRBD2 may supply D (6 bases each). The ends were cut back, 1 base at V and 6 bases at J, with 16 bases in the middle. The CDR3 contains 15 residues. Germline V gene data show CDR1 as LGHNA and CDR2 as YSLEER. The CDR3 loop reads CASSQVGGGGREQYF. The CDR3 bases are TGCGCCAGCAGCCAAGTCGGTGGAGGGGGACGCGAGCAGTACTTC.

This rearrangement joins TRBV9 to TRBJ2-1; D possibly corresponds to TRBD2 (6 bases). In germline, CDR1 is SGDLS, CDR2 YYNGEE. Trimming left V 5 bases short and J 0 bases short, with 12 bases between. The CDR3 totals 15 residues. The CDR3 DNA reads TGTGCCAGCAGTGGGGACTTCTCCTCCTACAATGAGCAGTTCTTC. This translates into CASSGDFSSYNEQFF.

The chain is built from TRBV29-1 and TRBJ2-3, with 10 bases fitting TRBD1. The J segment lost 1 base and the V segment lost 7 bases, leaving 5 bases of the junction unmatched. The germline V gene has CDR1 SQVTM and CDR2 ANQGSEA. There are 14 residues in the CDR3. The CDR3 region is CSAGTGARTDTQYF. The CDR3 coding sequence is TGCAGCGCCGGGACAGGGGCCCGCACAGATACGCAGTATTTT.